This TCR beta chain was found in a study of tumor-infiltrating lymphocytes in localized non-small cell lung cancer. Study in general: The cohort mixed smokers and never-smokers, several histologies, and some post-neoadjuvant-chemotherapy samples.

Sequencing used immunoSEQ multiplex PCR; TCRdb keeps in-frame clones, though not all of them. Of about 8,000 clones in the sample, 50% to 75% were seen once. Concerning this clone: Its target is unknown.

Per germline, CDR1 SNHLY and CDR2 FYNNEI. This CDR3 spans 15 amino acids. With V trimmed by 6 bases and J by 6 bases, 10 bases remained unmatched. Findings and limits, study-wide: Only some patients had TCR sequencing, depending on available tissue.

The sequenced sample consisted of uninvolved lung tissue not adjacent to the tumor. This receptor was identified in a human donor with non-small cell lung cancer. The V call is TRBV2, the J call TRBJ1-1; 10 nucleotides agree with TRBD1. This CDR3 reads CASRKETGGMAEAFF. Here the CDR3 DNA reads TGTGCCAGCAGGAAGGAGACAGGGGGCATGGCTGAAGCTTTCTTT.